The T cell receptor (beta chain) under discussion was sequenced for a study of cytomegalovirus exposure and HLA in healthy donors. Overall study results and limits: Among TCR sequences, most were rare, though some public TCRs appeared in many donors. Reported performance of the classifier showed diagnosis of cytomegalovirus status with high specificity and sensitivity.

The assay was immunoSEQ multiplex PCR, and TCRdb's table has in-frame clones only and misses some. The sample includes 55,000 to 65,000 clones, around 90% of them seen just once. Per germline, CDR1 SGHDT and CDR2 YYEEEE. CDR3 size: 15 residues. V lost 3 bases, J lost 4 bases, and 3 bases stayed unmatched. In the case of this clone: The antigen is undetermined.

The chain couples TRBV5-6 to TRBJ2-1; 11 bases are shared with TRBD2. This receptor was identified in a young man in good health and CMV-seronegative. The sample taken for sequencing was PBMCs. The CDR3 here is CASSSTSGNYNEQFF. CDR3 DNA: TGTGCCAGCAGCTCGACTAGCGGGAATTACAATGAGCAGTTCTTC.